This T cell receptor beta chain comes out of a study of response to subunit inactivated influenza vaccine. Whole-study findings and limits: Few additional T cells are recruited per seasonal influenza vaccination, authors suggested.

The germline gives CDR1 SGHRS, CDR2 YFSETQ. CDR3 length equals 15 residues. Trimming pared 0 bases from V and 2 bases from J, leaving 12 bases between. A remark on this clonotype: Its antigen is currently unknown.

TCRdb passed the RT-PCR reads through MiXCR, listing each CDR3 protein once. The data contain approximately 500,000 distinct CDR3 sequences, around 15% of them singletons. This TCR derives from a man aged 50 to 60 who received an inactivated influenza vaccine. The material was PBMCs from blood, obtained 11 to 12 days after vaccination. The chain combines TRBV5-1 with TRBJ2-7, with D maybe TRBD1 (6 bases). DNA for the CDR3: TGCGCCAGCAGCTTGGAGACAGGCTGGGCCTACGAGCAGTACTTC. This sequence encodes CASSLETGWAYEQYF.